The 16 T cell receptor beta chains below all came from one sample that was sequenced in a study of early T cells in non-severe SARS-CoV-2 infection. Each CDR3 protein gets one entry after TCRdb re-called the 5' RACE reads with MiXCR. The table lists 75,000 to 90,000 distinct CDR3 sequences, about 15% of them singletons. The material sequenced was whole blood. The receptors come from an adult who was a healthcare worker with PCR-confirmed SARS-CoV-2 infection or an uninfected control (not recorded which).

The chain combines TRBV28 with TRBJ2-3, with no clear D. V lost 3 bases to trimming and J lost 4 bases, with 5 bases between them. The CDR3 runs 12 residues. From germline, CDR1 is MDHEN and CDR2 SYDVKM. Written as DNA, the CDR3 is TGTGCCAGCAGTTTGGCCGCAGATACGCAGTATTTT. This gives the protein CASSLAADTQYF.

Concerning this clonotype itself: One base away lies a much larger clone, so this may be a sequencing read error. V usage is TRBV5-1 and J usage is TRBJ1-1; the match to TRBD1 covers 7 bases. There are 14 residues in the CDR3. CDR1 and CDR2 from the germline V gene are SGHRS and YFSETQ. The CDR3: CASGLGQQNTEAFF. In DNA, the CDR3 is TGCGCCAGCGGCTTGGGACAGCAGAACACTGAAGCTTTCTTT.

The chain uses TRBV2 and TRBJ2-3, with D maybe TRBD1 (5 bases). Germline CDR1 reads SNHLY; CDR2 reads FYNNEI. Between the trimmed V and J ends, which lost 3 bases and 4 bases, there was a span of 5 bases. There are 12 residues in the CDR3. CDR3 sequence: CASSDRADTQYF. As DNA, the CDR3 is TGTGCCAGCAGTGACAGGGCAGATACGCAGTATTTT.

The rearrangement joins TRBV15 to TRBJ2-7, with 8 positions matching TRBD2. This CDR3 region has 14 residues. CDR1 LNHNV and CDR2 YYDKDF come from the germline V gene (reference sequence). V trimming: 5 bases; J trimming: 6 bases; junction bases outside the gene matches: 9. CDR3 region: CATSSLSGKAEQYF. The CDR3 region has the DNA TGTGCCACCAGCTCACTTAGCGGGAAAGCCGAGCAGTACTTC.

The rearrangement links TRBV11-2 to TRBJ2-3; unclear D gene. Germline assignment: CDR1 SGHAT and CDR2 FQNNGV. V was clipped by 4 bases and J by 4 bases, with 9 bases between them. The CDR3 length is 13 residues. The CDR3 reads CASSSDVSDTQYF. The CDR3 nucleotides read TGTGCCAGCAGCTCGGACGTCTCAGATACGCAGTATTTT.

Many counts were recorded for this clonotype. This rearrangement joins TRBV9 to TRBJ1-6; D possibly corresponds to TRBD1 (5 bases). V shed 3 bases and J shed 14 bases, with 15 bases lying between them. CDR1 is SGDLS and CDR2 is YYNGEE in the germline V gene. This CDR3 comprises 13 residues. The CDR3 loop reads CASSAGTLKSLHF. CDR3 nucleotides: TGTGCCAGCAGCGCCGGGACCCTCAAATCCCTCCACTTT.

The V call is TRBV28, the J call TRBJ2-7, with D hard to call. The V gene's germline CDR1 is MDHEN and CDR2 SYDVKM. This CDR3 comprises 11 residues. V lost 6 bases, J lost 2 bases, and 5 bases lay in between. CDR3 residues: CASRSAYEQYF. CDR3 nucleotides: TGTGCCAGCAGATCCGCCTACGAGCAGTACTTC.

This sequence joins TRBV9 and TRBJ2-1, with D perhaps TRBD1 (6 bases). Germline CDR1 reads SGDLS; CDR2 reads YYNGEE. With 0 bases removed from V and 4 bases from J, the gap between germline ends came to 14 bases. The CDR3 is made up of 16 amino acids. In DNA, the CDR3 is TGTGCCAGCAGCGTAGGGGGGCAGCCGGTATACAATGAGCAGTTCTTC. It translates to CASSVGGQPVYNEQFF. Using reference TRBV9 and TRBJ2-1 for the parts outside the CDR3, the full variable domain is DSGVTQTPKHLITATGQRVTLRCSPRSGDLSVYWYQQSLDQGLQFLIQYYNGEERAKGNILERFSAQQFPDLHSELNLSSLELGDSALYFCASSVGGQPVYNEQFFGPGTRLTVL.

This clonotype was detected a few times. The V call is TRBV12-3 or TRBV12-4, the J call TRBJ2-5; perhaps TRBD2 as D (7 bases). The CDR3 is 16 residues long. V shed 2 bases and J shed 2 bases, with 15 bases lying between them. The CDR3: CASSLRGATAQETQYF. CDR3 in DNA: TGTGCCAGCAGTTTACGGGGGGCGACAGCTCAAGAGACCCAGTACTTC.

The rearrangement joins TRBV28 to TRBJ2-7; tentatively, D is TRBD2 (6 bases). Between the trimmed V and J ends, which lost 7 bases and 7 bases, there was a span of 11 bases. CDR1 and CDR2 (germline): MDHEN, SYDVKM. CDR3 length: 11 amino acids. CDR3 sequence (DNA): TGTGCCAGCACCGGCCGGGGGGAGCAGTACTTC. This encodes CASTGRGEQYF. Supplemented by reference TRBV28 and TRBJ2-7, the full variable domain reads DVKVTQSSRYLVKRTGEKVFLECVQDMDHENMFWYRQDPGLGLRLIYFSYDVKMKEKGDIPEGYSVSREKKERFSLILESASTNQTSMYLCASTGRGEQYFGPGTRLTVT.

This clonotype showed up just a few times. V gene TRBV4-3 combines with J gene TRBJ2-7; 8 bases map to TRBD2. Germline CDR1 is LGHNA and CDR2 is YSLEER. V shed 1 base and J 2 bases; nucleotides not matched to a gene: 7. The CDR3 covers 16 residues. The CDR3, as DNA: TGCGCCAGCAGCCAAGGCGCCGGGACTAGTCCCTACGAGCAGTACTTC. Amino acid sequence: CASSQGAGTSPYEQYF.

V usage is TRBV6-2 or TRBV6-3 and J usage is TRBJ2-1; a possible D gene is TRBD1 (6 bases). Germline CDR1 and CDR2: MNHEY and SVGEGT. The CDR3 length is 12 residues. Trimming removed 1 base from V and 9 bases from J, with 7 bases in between. The CDR3 nucleotides are TGTGCCAGCAGTTACTTGGGGGCTGAGCAGTTCTTC. Translation gives CASSYLGAEQFF.

Only a few counts were recorded for this clonotype. The genes are TRBV28 and TRBJ2-1, with a tentative D call TRBD2 (5 bases). The CDR3 sequence is 16 residues long. Deletions cut 7 bases from V and 0 bases from J, with 16 bases between. The germline CDR1 and CDR2 sequences are MDHEN and SYDVKM. The CDR3 DNA reads TGTGCCAGCACCGGGGAGCGGCCGACCTCCTACAATGAGCAGTTCTTC. Protein product: CASTGERPTSYNEQFF.

V is TRBV5-1 and J is TRBJ2-7; TRBD2 is a possible D gene (5 bases). The CDR3 is made up of 12 amino acids. The V gene lost 10 bases and the J gene lost 1 base, with 12 bases spanning the gap. The germline V gene encodes CDR1 SGHRS and CDR2 YFSETQ. The CDR3 nucleotides are TGCGCCTCCCACGGGGATTCCTACGAGCAGTACTTC. Residues: CASHGDSYEQYF. The full variable domain, completed using reference TRBV5-1 and TRBJ2-7, is KAGVTQTPRYLIKTRGQQVTLSCSPISGHRSVSWYQQTPGQGLQFLFEYFSETQRNKGNFPGRFSGRQFSNSRSEMNVSTLELGDSALYLCASHGDSYEQYFGPGTRLTVT.

This clonotype occurred many times. This chain joins TRBV6-1 and TRBJ1-2; no clear D gene. The CDR3 is made up of 15 amino acids. V was shortened by 0 bases and J by 4 bases, with 12 bases between the two germline ends. Germline assignment: CDR1 MNHNS and CDR2 SASEGT. CDR3: CASSEALRGVYGYTF. The CDR3, as DNA: TGTGCCAGCAGTGAAGCGCTTCGTGGGGTCTATGGCTACACCTTC.

The sample holds many counts of this clonotype. The chain is built from TRBV5-5 and TRBJ2-2; TRBD1 agrees at 8 bases. Germline assignment: CDR1 SGHKS and CDR2 YYEKEE (reference sequence). Losses at the gene ends were 3 bases for V and 0 bases for J; bases not matched to a gene: 1. This CDR3 has 15 residues. The CDR3 reads CASSYRGANTGELFF. CDR3 DNA sequence: TGTGCCAGCAGCTACAGGGGGGCGAACACCGGGGAGCTGTTTTTT.